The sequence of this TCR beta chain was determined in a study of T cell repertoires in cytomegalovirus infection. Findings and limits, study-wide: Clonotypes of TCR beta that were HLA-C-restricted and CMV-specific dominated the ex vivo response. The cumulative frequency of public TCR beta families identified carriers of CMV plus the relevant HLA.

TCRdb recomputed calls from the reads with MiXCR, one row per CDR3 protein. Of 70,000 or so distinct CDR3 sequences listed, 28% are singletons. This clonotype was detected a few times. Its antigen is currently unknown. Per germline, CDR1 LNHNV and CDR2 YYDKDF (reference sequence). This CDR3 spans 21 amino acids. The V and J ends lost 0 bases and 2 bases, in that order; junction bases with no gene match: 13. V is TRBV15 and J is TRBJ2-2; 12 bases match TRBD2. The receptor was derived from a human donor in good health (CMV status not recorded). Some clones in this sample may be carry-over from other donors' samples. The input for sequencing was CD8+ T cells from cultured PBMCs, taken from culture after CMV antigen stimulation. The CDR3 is CATSREPPITSGGTNTGELFF. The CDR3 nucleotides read TGTGCCACCAGCAGAGAGCCCCCCATTACTAGCGGGGGGACAAACACCGGGGAGCTGTTTTTT.